The 21 T cell receptor beta chains listed next were all sequenced from one sample in a study of blood T cell repertoires in COVID-19. Only in-frame clones appear in the TCRdb table, and some are missing; sequencing was by immunoSEQ multiplex PCR. This sample carries fewer than 350,000 clones, 89% of them seen once, and the ten largest clones take 5% to 5.5%. Sequencing was done on a sample of PBMCs or T cells enriched from blood (not recorded which). These receptors came from a man aged 55 to 70 who had recovered from COVID-19.

The chain combines TRBV28 with TRBJ2-7, with 7 bases matching TRBD1. V lost 3 bases to trimming and J lost 5 bases; unmatched junction nucleotides: 7. CDR3 size: 14 residues. The germline V gene encodes CDR1 MDHEN and CDR2 SYDVKM. CDR3 nucleotides: TGTGCCAGCAGTTTTGACAGGGTCAGGAACGAGCAGTACTTC. Protein product: CASSFDRVRNEQYF.

The chain carries TRBV7-9 and TRBJ2-5; TRBD1 matches at 11 bases. Trimming cost V 6 bases and J 4 bases; bases outside gene matches: 7. This CDR3 is built from 15 residues. Germline-derived CDR1 and CDR2 are SEHNR and FQNEAQ (reference sequence). CDR3 amino acids: CASSRDRGGGETQYF. CDR3 sequence (DNA): TGTGCCAGCAGTCGGGACAGGGGGGGAGGAGAGACCCAGTACTTC. The whole variable domain, remainder taken from reference TRBV7-9 and TRBJ2-5, is DTGVSQNPRHKITKRGQNVTFRCDPISEHNRLYWYRQTLGQGPEFLTYFQNEAQLEKSRLLSDRFSAERPKGSFSTLEIQRTEQGDSAMYLCASSRDRGGGETQYFGPGTRLLVL.

This clone was recorded at least ten times. The rearrangement uses TRBV6-4 and TRBJ2-2, with D possibly being TRBD1 (6 bases). Trimming removed 4 bases at V and 8 bases at J, with 20 bases between. The CDR3 runs 16 residues. Germline V gene lookup returns CDR1 MRHNA and CDR2 SNTAGT. The CDR3 region is CASSGEVGAGAGELFF. The CDR3, as DNA: TGTGCCAGCAGTGGCGAGGTGGGGGCCGGAGCGGGGGAGCTGTTTTTT.

This chain links TRBV7-9 with TRBJ1-1; TRBD1 matches 8 bases. The V gene end was trimmed by 1 base and the J gene end by 11 bases; junction bases not matched to a gene: 6. The CDR3 consists of 13 residues. Germline lookup yields CDR1 SEHNR and CDR2 FQNEAQ (reference sequence). This CDR3 reads CASSLGADREAFF. In DNA form, the CDR3 reads TGTGCCAGCAGCTTAGGTGCGGACAGGGAGGCTTTCTTT.

The chain recombines TRBV19 with TRBJ2-5, with D perhaps TRBD2 (5 bases). This CDR3 contains 14 residues. CDR1 LNHDA and CDR2 SQIVND come from the germline V gene (reference sequence). V lost 3 bases to trimming and J lost 2 bases, with 10 bases between them. The CDR3 nucleotides read TGTGCCAGTAGTATTAAAGCGGTTCAAGAGACCCAGTACTTC. This gives the protein CASSIKAVQETQYF.

Note on this clone: Sequence at one end of the junction differs from germline and may be a read error. The V gene is TRBV19, the J gene TRBJ1-1, with 8 bases that match TRBD1. The CDR3 extends over 14 amino acids. Germline CDR1 LNHDA, CDR2 SQIVND (reference sequence). The CDR3 DNA is TGTGCCAGTCGTATGGCAGGGGGCGAAACTGAAGCTTTCTTT. Protein product: CASRMAGGETEAFF.

The chain carries TRBV19 and TRBJ1-5, with D possibly TRBD1 on 5 matching bases. CDR3 length: 13 amino acids. The V end lost 6 bases, the J end lost 9 bases, and 15 bases lay between the germline ends. CDR1 is LNHDA, CDR2 SQIVND, per germline (reference sequence). This CDR3 reads CASSREGQGPQHF. CDR3 nucleotide sequence: TGTGCCAGTAGCAGGGAGGGGCAGGGGCCCCAGCATTTT.

The V and J genes are TRBV20-1 and TRBJ2-7, with a tentative D call TRBD2 (5 bases). CDR3 length: 11 residues. Germline CDR1 reads DFQATT; CDR2 reads SNEGSKA (reference sequence). V lost 5 bases and J 4 bases, leaving 9 bases between the germline ends. The CDR3 reads CSALRAYEQYF. Here the CDR3 DNA reads TGCAGTGCTTTGAGGGCATACGAGCAGTACTTC.

This clone occurred once. Compared with germline, one end of the junction differs, possibly owing to a read error. V and J are TRBV7-7 and TRBJ2-5; D possibly corresponds to TRBD1 (7 bases). The CDR3 spans 14 residues. Germline-derived CDR1 and CDR2 are SSHAT and FNYEAQ (reference sequence). The CDR3 DNA reads TGTGCTAGCAGCGCTCCAGGGGGGTTAGAGACCCAGTACTTC. It is translated as CASSAPGGLETQYF.

V and J are TRBV5-1 and TRBJ2-2; D is possibly TRBD2 (5 bases). The CDR3 runs to 16 residues. Trimming removed 0 bases at V and 0 bases at J, with 9 bases between. Germline CDR1 and CDR2: SGHRS and YFSETQ. The chain's CDR3 is CASSLGIGTNTGELFF. Here the CDR3 DNA reads TGCGCCAGCAGCTTGGGGATCGGGACGAACACCGGGGAGCTGTTTTTT. The whole variable domain, remainder taken from reference TRBV5-1 and TRBJ2-2, is KAGVTQTPRYLIKTRGQQVTLSCSPISGHRSVSWYQQTPGQGLQFLFEYFSETQRNKGNFPGRFSGRQFSNSRSEMNVSTLELGDSALYLCASSLGIGTNTGELFFGEGSRLTVL.

The chain couples TRBV5-1 to TRBJ2-2; TRBD1 aligns across 7 bases. V lost 2 bases to trimming and J lost 4 bases; unmatched junction nucleotides: 5. This CDR3 is 15 amino acids long. The germline gives CDR1 SGHRS, CDR2 YFSETQ. This CDR3 reads CASSLPTGVTGELFF. The CDR3, as DNA: TGCGCCAGCAGCTTACCAACAGGGGTCACCGGGGAGCTGTTTTTT.

The rearrangement joins TRBV28 to TRBJ2-7; 9 nucleotides align to TRBD2. After removal of 2 bases from V and 4 bases from J, the junction contained 9 bases not matched to a gene. This CDR3 has 16 amino acids. Germline V lookup: CDR1 MDHEN, CDR2 SYDVKM. CDR3 bases: TGTGCCAGCAGTTTACGTCCTAGCGGGGCCGTTTACGAGCAGTACTTC. Protein product: CASSLRPSGAVYEQYF.

This clone has only one observation. The chain is built from TRBV10-3 and TRBJ2-7, with 8 bases aligning to TRBD1. Germline CDR1 reads ENHRY; CDR2 reads SYGVKD. The CDR3 sequence is 14 residues long. Trimming at V came to 5 bases and at J to 4 bases, leaving 7 bases not matched to a gene. The CDR3 bases are TGTGCCATCAGTCCCGGACAGGGCAGGTACGAGCAGTACTTC. Its protein product is CAISPGQGRYEQYF.

The chain couples TRBV6-5 to TRBJ2-7, with 9 bases fitting TRBD2. Germline V gene lookup returns CDR1 MNHEY and CDR2 SVGAGI. The CDR3 is 14 residues long. Trimming removed 6 bases from V and 7 bases from J; junction bases left unmatched: 10. The CDR3 is CASRRLAEIGEQYF. In DNA, the CDR3 is TGTGCCAGCAGGAGACTAGCGGAGATCGGAGAGCAGTACTTC.

The genes are TRBV28 and TRBJ2-3; possibly TRBD1 for D (6 bases). V was trimmed by 2 bases and J by 8 bases, leaving 8 bases between them. CDR3 length: 12 residues. Germline assignment: CDR1 MDHEN and CDR2 SYDVKM. The CDR3 nucleotides are TGTGCCAGCAGTTTAGCAGGGGTTACGCAGTATTTT. Residues: CASSLAGVTQYF.

The chain joins TRBV28 to TRBJ2-7; TRBD1 is a possible D gene (5 bases). CDR1 MDHEN and CDR2 SYDVKM come from the germline V gene. Trimming took 7 bases from V and 5 from J, leaving 9 bases between them. This CDR3 is built from 11 residues. CDR3 nucleotide sequence: TGTGCCAGCATTACCAGGGACGAGCAGTACTTC. This translates into CASITRDEQYF.

V and J are TRBV19 and TRBJ2-7, with 10 bases matching TRBD2. The CDR3 is 14 residues long. Germline V lookup: CDR1 LNHDA, CDR2 SQIVND (reference sequence). V shed 5 bases, J shed 6 bases, and the junction held 7 bases outside the gene matches. The CDR3 bases are TGTGCCAGTAGTCCGCTAGCGGGAGTTGGCGAGCAGTACTTC. It is translated as CASSPLAGVGEQYF.

A few counts support this clone. The V call is TRBV28, the J call TRBJ2-2; 8 positions agree with TRBD1. Germline V gives CDR1 MDHEN, CDR2 SYDVKM. The length of the CDR3 is 16 residues. V was pared by 4 bases and J by 6 bases, with 10 bases of the junction left unmatched. The CDR3 region is CASSSGVLQGAGELFF. CDR3 DNA: TGTGCCAGCAGTTCCGGGGTTTTACAGGGGGCCGGGGAGCTGTTTTTT.

The chain uses TRBV5-1 and TRBJ1-4; TRBD1 agrees at 9 bases. Germline lookup yields CDR1 SGHRS and CDR2 YFSETQ. This CDR3 has 17 residues. The V gene end was trimmed by 4 bases and the J gene end by 7 bases; junction bases not matched to a gene: 14. The CDR3 loop reads CASSPAPGGQGGEKLFF. CDR3 in DNA: TGCGCCAGCAGCCCAGCCCCGGGGGGACAGGGCGGTGAAAAACTGTTTTTT.

This clone was seen only a few times. V and J are TRBV7-2 and TRBJ1-2; 7 bases are shared with TRBD1. This CDR3 region has 15 residues. In germline, CDR1 is SGHTA, CDR2 FQGNSA. V was clipped by 1 base and J by 4 bases; unmatched bases: 6. Here the CDR3 reads CASSLERGGSYGYTF. The DNA of the CDR3 is TGTGCCAGCAGCTTAGAGCGAGGGGGCAGCTATGGCTACACCTTC.

The chain has TRBV18 and TRBJ1-2, with 9 bases identical to TRBD1. Germline assignment: CDR1 KGHSH and CDR2 LQKENI. Germline trimming cut 3 bases from V and 3 bases from J; bases unmatched to any gene: 8. The CDR3 has 16 amino acids. The CDR3 is CASSPQGTGNYYGYTF. The CDR3 DNA is TGTGCCAGCTCACCTCAAGGGACAGGGAACTACTATGGCTACACCTTC.